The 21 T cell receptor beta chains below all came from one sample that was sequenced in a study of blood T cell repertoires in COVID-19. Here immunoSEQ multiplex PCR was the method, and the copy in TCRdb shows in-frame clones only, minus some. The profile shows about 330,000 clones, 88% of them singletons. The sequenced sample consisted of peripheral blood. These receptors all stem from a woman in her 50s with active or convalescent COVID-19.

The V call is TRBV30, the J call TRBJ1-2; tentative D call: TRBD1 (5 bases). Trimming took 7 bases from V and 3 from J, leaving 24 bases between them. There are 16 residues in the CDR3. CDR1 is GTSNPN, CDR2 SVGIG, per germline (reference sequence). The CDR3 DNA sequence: TGTGCCTCCCCCAAGGGGTTAAGGGGAGGTCACTATGGCTACACCTTC. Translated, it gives CASPKGLRGGHYGYTF.

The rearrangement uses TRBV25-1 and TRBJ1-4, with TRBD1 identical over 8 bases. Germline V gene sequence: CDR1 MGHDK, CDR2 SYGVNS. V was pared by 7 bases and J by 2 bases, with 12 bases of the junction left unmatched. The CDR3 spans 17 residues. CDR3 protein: CASTPTGDGWTNEKLFF. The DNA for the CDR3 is TGTGCCAGCACCCCGACAGGGGATGGCTGGACTAATGAAAAACTGTTTTTT.

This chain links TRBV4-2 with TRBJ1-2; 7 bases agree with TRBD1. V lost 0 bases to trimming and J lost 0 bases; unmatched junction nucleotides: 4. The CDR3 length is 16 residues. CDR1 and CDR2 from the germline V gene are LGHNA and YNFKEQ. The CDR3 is CASSQEYTGANYGYTF. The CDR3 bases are TGTGCCAGCAGCCAAGAATATACAGGGGCTAACTATGGCTACACCTTC.

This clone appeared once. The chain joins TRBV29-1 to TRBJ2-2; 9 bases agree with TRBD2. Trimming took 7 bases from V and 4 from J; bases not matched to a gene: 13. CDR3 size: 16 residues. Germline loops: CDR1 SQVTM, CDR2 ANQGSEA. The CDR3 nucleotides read TGCAGCGCCTCCGGCGAGCGGGGGGTGGGCACCGGGGAGCTGTTTTTT. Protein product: CSASGERGVGTGELFF.

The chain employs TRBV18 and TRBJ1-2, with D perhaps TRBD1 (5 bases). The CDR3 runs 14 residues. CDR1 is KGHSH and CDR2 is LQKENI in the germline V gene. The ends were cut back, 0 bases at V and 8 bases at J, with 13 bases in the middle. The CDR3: CASSPPGGGDGYTF. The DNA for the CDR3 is TGTGCCAGCTCACCACCCGGGGGAGGGGACGGCTACACCTTC.

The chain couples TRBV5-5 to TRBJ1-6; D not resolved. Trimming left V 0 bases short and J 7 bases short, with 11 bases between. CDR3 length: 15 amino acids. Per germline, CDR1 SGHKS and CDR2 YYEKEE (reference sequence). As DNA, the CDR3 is TGTGCCAGCAGCTTGGCCGACATTGAGAATTCACCCCTCCACTTT. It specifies CASSLADIENSPLHF.

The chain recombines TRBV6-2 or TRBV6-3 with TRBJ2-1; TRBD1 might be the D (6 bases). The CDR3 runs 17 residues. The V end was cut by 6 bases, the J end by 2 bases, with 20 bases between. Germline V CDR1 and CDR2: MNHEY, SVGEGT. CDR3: CASSPGDRPLTYNEQFF. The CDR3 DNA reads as TGTGCCAGCAGCCCTGGAGACAGGCCCCTGACCTACAATGAGCAGTTCTTC.

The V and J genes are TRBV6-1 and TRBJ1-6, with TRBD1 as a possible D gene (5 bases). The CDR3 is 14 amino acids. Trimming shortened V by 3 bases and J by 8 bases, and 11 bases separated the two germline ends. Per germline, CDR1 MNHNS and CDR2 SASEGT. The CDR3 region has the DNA TGTGCCAGCAGTGAGGTTCTCAGGGATTCACCCCTCCACTTT. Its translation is CASSEVLRDSPLHF.

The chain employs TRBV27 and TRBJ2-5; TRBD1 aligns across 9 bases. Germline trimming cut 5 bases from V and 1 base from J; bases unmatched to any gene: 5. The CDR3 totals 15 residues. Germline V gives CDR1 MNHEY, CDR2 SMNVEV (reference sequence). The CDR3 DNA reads TGTGCCAGCAGTCCCCGGGACAGGGTCCAAGAGACCCAGTACTTC. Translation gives CASSPRDRVQETQYF.

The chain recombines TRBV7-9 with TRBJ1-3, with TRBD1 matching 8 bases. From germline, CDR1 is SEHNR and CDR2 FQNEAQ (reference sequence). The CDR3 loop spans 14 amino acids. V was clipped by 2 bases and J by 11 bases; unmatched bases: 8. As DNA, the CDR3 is TGTGCCAGCAGCTTAACAGGACAGGGTACAGCCATATATTTT. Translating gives CASSLTGQGTAIYF.

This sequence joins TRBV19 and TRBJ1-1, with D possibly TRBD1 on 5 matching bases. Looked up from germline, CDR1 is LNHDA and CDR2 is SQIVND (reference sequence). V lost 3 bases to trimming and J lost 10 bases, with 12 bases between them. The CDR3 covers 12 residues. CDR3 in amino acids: CASSIQGGRAFF. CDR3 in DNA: TGTGCCAGTAGTATTCAGGGTGGTCGAGCTTTCTTT.

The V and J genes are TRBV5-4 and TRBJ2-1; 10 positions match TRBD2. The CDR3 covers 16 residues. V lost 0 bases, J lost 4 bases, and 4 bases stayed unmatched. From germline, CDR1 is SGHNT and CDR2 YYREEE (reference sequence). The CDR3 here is CASSLAAGGPYNEQFF. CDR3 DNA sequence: TGTGCCAGCAGCTTGGCAGCGGGAGGGCCTTACAATGAGCAGTTCTTC.

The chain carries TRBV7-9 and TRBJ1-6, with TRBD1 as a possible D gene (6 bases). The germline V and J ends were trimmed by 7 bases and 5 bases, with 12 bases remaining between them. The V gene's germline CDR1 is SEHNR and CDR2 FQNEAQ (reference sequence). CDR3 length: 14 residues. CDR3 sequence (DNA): TGTGCCAGCAACAGCCAGGGGAATAATTCACCCCTCCACTTT. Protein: CASNSQGNNSPLHF.

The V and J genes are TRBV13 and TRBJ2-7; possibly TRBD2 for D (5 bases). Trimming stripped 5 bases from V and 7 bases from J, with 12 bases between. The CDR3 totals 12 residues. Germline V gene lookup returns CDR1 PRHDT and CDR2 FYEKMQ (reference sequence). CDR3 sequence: CASSMAGGEQYF. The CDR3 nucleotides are TGTGCCAGCAGCATGGCGGGCGGGGAGCAGTACTTC.

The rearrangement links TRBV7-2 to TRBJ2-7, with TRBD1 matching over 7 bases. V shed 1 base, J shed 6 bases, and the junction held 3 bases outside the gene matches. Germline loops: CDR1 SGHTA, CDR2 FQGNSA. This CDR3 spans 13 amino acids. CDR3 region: CASSLGAGGEQYF. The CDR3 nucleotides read TGTGCCAGCAGCTTAGGAGCAGGGGGCGAGCAGTACTTC. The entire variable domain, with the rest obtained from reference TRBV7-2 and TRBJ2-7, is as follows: GAGVSQSPSNKVTEKGKDVELRCDPISGHTALYWYRQSLGQGLEFLIYFQGNSAPDKSGLPSDRFSAERTGGSVSTLTIQRTQQEDSAVYLCASSLGAGGEQYFGPGTRLTVT.

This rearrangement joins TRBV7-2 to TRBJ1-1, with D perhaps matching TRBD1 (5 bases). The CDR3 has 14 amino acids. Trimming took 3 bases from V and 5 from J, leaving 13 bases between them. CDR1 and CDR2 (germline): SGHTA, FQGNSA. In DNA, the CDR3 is TGTGCCAGCAGCTTGCAGGGTGGTAGGACTGAAGCTTTCTTT. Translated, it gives CASSLQGGRTEAFF.

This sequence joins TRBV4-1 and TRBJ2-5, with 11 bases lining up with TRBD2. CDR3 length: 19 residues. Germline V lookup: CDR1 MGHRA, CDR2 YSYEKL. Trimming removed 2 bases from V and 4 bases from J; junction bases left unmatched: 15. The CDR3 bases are TGCGCCAGCAGCCAACTAAGCCGGCTAGCGGGGGGTACGGGAGAGACCCAGTACTTC. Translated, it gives CASSQLSRLAGGTGETQYF.

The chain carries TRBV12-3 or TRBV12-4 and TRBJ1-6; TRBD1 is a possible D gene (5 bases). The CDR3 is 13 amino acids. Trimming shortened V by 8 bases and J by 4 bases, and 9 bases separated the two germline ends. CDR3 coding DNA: TGTGCCAGCCAGGGAAATTATAATTCACCCCTCCACTTT. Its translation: CASQGNYNSPLHF.

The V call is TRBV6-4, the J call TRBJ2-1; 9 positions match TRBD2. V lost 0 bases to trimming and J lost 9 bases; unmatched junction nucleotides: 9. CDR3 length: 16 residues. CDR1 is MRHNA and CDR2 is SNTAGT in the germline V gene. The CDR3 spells CASSDSFSGRGGEQFF. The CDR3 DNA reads TGTGCCAGCAGTGACTCTTTTAGCGGGAGAGGTGGTGAGCAGTTCTTC.

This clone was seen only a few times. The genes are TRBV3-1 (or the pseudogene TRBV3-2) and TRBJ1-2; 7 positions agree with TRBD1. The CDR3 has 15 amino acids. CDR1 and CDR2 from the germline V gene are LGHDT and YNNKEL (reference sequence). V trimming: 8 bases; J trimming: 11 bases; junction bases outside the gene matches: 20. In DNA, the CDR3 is TGTGCCAGCTCCCAAGGGGGCAGGGGAATAGTCGGATACACCTTC. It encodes CASSQGGRGIVGYTF.

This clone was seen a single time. The chain's CDR3 is CASSQGAVSSGNTIYF. The CDR3 region has the DNA TGTGCCAGCAGCCAGGGGGCGGTTAGCTCTGGAAACACCATATATTTT. J is TRBJ1-3 and V is TRBV3-1 (or the pseudogene TRBV3-2); D possibly corresponds to TRBD1 (6 bases). From germline, CDR1 is LGHDT and CDR2 YNNKEL (reference sequence). This CDR3 comprises 16 residues. V was cut by 3 bases and J by 0 bases, with 12 bases left in between.